These 16 T cell receptor beta chains share one sample of origin, sequenced in a study of T-cell memory formation after mild COVID-19. One entry per CDR3 protein results from TCRdb running MiXCR on the 5' RACE reads. This repertoire shows about 340,000 distinct CDR3 sequences, approximately 12% found once; its top ten account for about 22%. The sequencing input was PBMCs or a T cell subset sorted from them (not recorded which). These receptors were collected from a man between 18 and 29 years old who had mild COVID-19 (a few samples of this study predate the infection). Cell type and time point are not known.

In its sample, this clonotype was seen many times. V gene TRBV11-3 combines with J gene TRBJ2-3; D unclear. V lost 5 bases and J lost 4, with 7 bases in between. Germline-derived CDR1 and CDR2 are SGHNT and YENEEA. The CDR3 is 12 residues long. In DNA form, the CDR3 reads TGTGCCAGCAGCCTTGGGCCAGATACGCAGTATTTT. Its translation is CASSLGPDTQYF.

This clonotype is deemed medium-sized. One end of the junction fails to match germline, which may point to a read error. The chain has TRBV5-1 and TRBJ2-5; the D call may be TRBD1 or TRBD2 (5 bases each). The CDR3 is 12 amino acids. From germline, CDR1 is SGHRS and CDR2 YFSETQ. CDR3 DNA: TGTGCCAGCAGCTTAGAGGGGGAGACCCAGTACTTC. It translates to CASSLEGETQYF.

This chain connects TRBV9 to TRBJ2-2; no definite D call. The CDR3 has 14 amino acids. Trimming shortened V by 0 bases and J by 6 bases, and 9 bases separated the two germline ends. CDR1 is SGDLS, CDR2 YYNGEE, per germline. This chain's CDR3 is CASSVVGGSGELFF. The CDR3 DNA sequence: TGTGCCAGCAGCGTAGTAGGTGGTTCCGGGGAGCTGTTTTTT. Full variable domain (missing parts from reference TRBV9 and TRBJ2-2): DSGVTQTPKHLITATGQRVTLRCSPRSGDLSVYWYQQSLDQGLQFLIQYYNGEERAKGNILERFSAQQFPDLHSELNLSSLELGDSALYFCASSVVGGSGELFFGEGSRLTVL.

This clonotype was found a few times. The rearrangement links TRBV7-3 to TRBJ2-6; D is undetermined. The CDR3 has 16 amino acids. Deletions cut 5 bases from V and 1 base from J, with 12 bases between. CDR1 is SGHTA and CDR2 is FQGTGA in the germline V gene. The CDR3 loop is CASSPLVLSGANVLTF. DNA for the CDR3: TGTGCCAGCAGCCCCCTTGTCCTGTCTGGGGCCAACGTCCTGACTTTC.

In its sample, this clonotype is medium-sized. The chain is built from TRBV29-1 and TRBJ1-2, with no clear D. The V end lost 3 bases, the J end lost 7 bases, and 12 bases lay between the germline ends. The CDR3 extends over 12 amino acids. Per the germline V gene, CDR1 is SQVTM and CDR2 is ANQGSEA. The CDR3 loop is CSVDDGMGGYTF. Written as DNA, the CDR3 is TGCAGCGTTGACGACGGAATGGGTGGCTACACCTTC.

This clonotype was counted a few times. CDR3 bases: TGCAGTGCTAGAGAAGGTAGCGGGGGCCTACGGGAGACCCAGTACTTC. Its protein product is CSAREGSGGLRETQYF. The chain is built from TRBV20-1 and TRBJ2-5, with TRBD2 matching over 9 bases. CDR3 size: 16 residues. With V trimmed by 0 bases and J by 5 bases, 10 bases remained unmatched. The germline V gene encodes CDR1 DFQATT and CDR2 SNEGSKA (reference sequence).

This clonotype was seen more than once but under ten times. The chain recombines TRBV2 with TRBJ2-1; the match to TRBD1 covers 9 bases. The germline V gene encodes CDR1 SNHLY and CDR2 FYNNEI. V shed 6 bases, J shed 6 bases, and the junction held 18 bases outside the gene matches. CDR3 size: 18 residues. CDR3 protein: CASRAGTGFGERGNEQFF. The CDR3 nucleotides are TGTGCCAGCAGGGCCGGGACAGGGTTTGGGGAGAGAGGCAATGAGCAGTTCTTC.

This clonotype was detected ten times or more. The rearrangement uses TRBV7-9 and TRBJ2-7, with a weak D call TRBD2 (6 bases). Deletions cut 4 bases from V and 3 bases from J, with 7 bases between. The CDR3 extends over 12 amino acids. CDR1 and CDR2 (germline): SEHNR, FQNEAQ (reference sequence). The CDR3, as DNA: TGTGCCAGCAGCTGGGGAGGCTACGAGCAGTACGTC. Translating it yields CASSWGGYEQYV.

The sample holds many counts of this clonotype. This sequence joins TRBV6-5 and TRBJ2-1, with D uncertain. The germline V and J ends were trimmed by 0 bases and 8 bases, with 11 bases remaining between them. The CDR3 is 14 residues long. Looked up from germline, CDR1 is MNHEY and CDR2 is SVGAGI. CDR3 sequence: CASSYSFGSDEQFF. The CDR3 DNA follows: TGTGCCAGCAGTTACTCGTTCGGCTCCGATGAGCAGTTCTTC.

Only a few counts were recorded for this clonotype. This chain joins TRBV12-3 or TRBV12-4 and TRBJ1-1; D is unresolved. The CDR3 is 13 amino acids. Between the trimmed V and J ends, which lost 5 bases and 4 bases, there was a span of 11 bases. The CDR3 DNA follows: TGTGCCAGCAGTGCCACCCCAGGCACTGAAGCTTTCTTT. Translated, it gives CASSATPGTEAFF.

V usage is TRBV5-1 and J usage is TRBJ2-5, with 13 positions matching TRBD2. The CDR3 runs 16 residues. With 4 bases clipped from V and 1 base from J, the junction kept 4 bases outside the gene matches. Germline lookup yields CDR1 SGHRS and CDR2 YFSETQ. The chain's CDR3 is CASSTGLAGAQETQYF. The CDR3 coding sequence is TGCGCCAGCAGCACCGGACTAGCGGGGGCCCAAGAGACCCAGTACTTC.

At least ten counts were recorded for this clonotype. This sequence joins TRBV10-3 and TRBJ2-5; 9 nucleotides match TRBD1. The V gene end was trimmed by 0 bases and the J gene end by 5 bases; junction bases not matched to a gene: 7. CDR3 length: 16 amino acids. Per the germline V gene, CDR1 is ENHRY and CDR2 is SYGVKD. CDR3 residues: CAISESGQGTLETQYF. The CDR3 DNA follows: TGTGCCATCAGTGAGTCGGGACAGGGAACTCTCGAGACCCAGTACTTC.

The chain joins TRBV18 to TRBJ1-1, with a weak D call TRBD1 (5 bases). The CDR3 sequence is 15 residues long. Trimming stripped 1 base from V and 2 bases from J, with 11 bases between. Germline V gene sequence: CDR1 KGHSH, CDR2 LQKENI. CDR3 sequence: CASSPRGVTNTEAFF. For the CDR3, the DNA is TGTGCCAGCTCACCACGGGGGGTAACCAACACTGAAGCTTTCTTT. The full variable domain, in which reference TRBV18 and TRBJ1-1 provide the parts outside the CDR3, is NAGVMQNPRHLVRRRGQEARLRCSPMKGHSHVYWYRQLPEEGLKFMVYLQKENIIDESGMPKERFSAEFPKEGPSILRIQQVVRGDSAAYFCASSPRGVTNTEAFFGQGTRLTVV.

The V call is TRBV9, the J call TRBJ1-2, with no clear D. V was trimmed by 1 base and J by 4 bases, leaving 8 bases between them. The V gene's germline CDR1 is SGDLS and CDR2 YYNGEE. This CDR3 has 13 amino acids. The CDR3 here is CASSVRFGYGYTF. Written as DNA, the CDR3 is TGTGCCAGCAGCGTACGTTTTGGCTATGGCTACACCTTC.

V and J are TRBV4-1 and TRBJ1-1; 10 bases fit TRBD1. Trimming took 0 bases from V and 4 from J; bases not matched to a gene: 5. Germline assignment: CDR1 MGHRA and CDR2 YSYEKL. The CDR3 extends over 16 amino acids. CDR3 nucleotides: TGCGCCAGCAGCCAAGATGGGACAGGGGCTCTCACTGAAGCTTTCTTT. It encodes CASSQDGTGALTEAFF.

The genes are TRBV25-1 and TRBJ2-7; 11 bases map to TRBD2. This CDR3 contains 15 residues. The germline V gene has CDR1 MGHDK and CDR2 SYGVNS. Trimming cost V 2 bases and J 6 bases; bases outside gene matches: 6. This CDR3 is CASSELTSGGGEQYF. The CDR3 DNA is TGTGCCAGCAGTGAACTCACTAGCGGGGGTGGCGAGCAGTACTTC.